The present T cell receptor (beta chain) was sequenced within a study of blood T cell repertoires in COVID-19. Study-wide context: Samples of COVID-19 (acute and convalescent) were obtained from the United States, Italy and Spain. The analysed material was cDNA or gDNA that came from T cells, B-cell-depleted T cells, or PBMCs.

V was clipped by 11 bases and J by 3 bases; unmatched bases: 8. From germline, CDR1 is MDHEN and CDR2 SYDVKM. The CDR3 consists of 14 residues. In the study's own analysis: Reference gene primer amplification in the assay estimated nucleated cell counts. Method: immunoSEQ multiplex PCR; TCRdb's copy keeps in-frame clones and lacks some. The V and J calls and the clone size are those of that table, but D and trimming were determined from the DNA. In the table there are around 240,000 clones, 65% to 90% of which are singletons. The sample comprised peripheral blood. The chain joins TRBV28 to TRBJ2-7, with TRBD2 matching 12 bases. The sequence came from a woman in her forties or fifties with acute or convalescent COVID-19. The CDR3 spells CAGSSGLAGYEQYF. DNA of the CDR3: TGTGCCGGGAGCTCGGGACTAGCGGGCTACGAGCAGTACTTC.